These 9 T cell receptor beta chains were sequenced from one sample in a study of T cell responses to AZD1222 COVID-19 vaccine. Assay: immunoSEQ multiplex PCR; the TCRdb copy retains only in-frame clones and omits some. This table has about 140,000 clones, roughly 89% appearing once. The input for sequencing was peripheral blood, taken on day 0 of AZD1222 vaccination. These receptors originate from an adult in good health.

The chain is built from TRBV7-9 and TRBJ2-3, with D unresolved. This CDR3 has 14 residues. Trimming took off 5 bases at V and 2 bases at J, with 11 bases between the two ends. Germline V CDR1 and CDR2: SEHNR, FQNEAQ (reference sequence). Here the CDR3 reads CASSDVSYTDTQYF. Here the CDR3 DNA reads TGTGCCAGCAGCGATGTTAGTTACACAGATACGCAGTATTTT. The variable domain in full, with the rest retrieved from reference TRBV7-9 and TRBJ2-3, is DTGVSQNPRHKITKRGQNVTFRCDPISEHNRLYWYRQTLGQGPEFLTYFQNEAQLEKSRLLSDRFSAERPKGSFSTLEIQRTEQGDSAMYLCASSDVSYTDTQYFGPGTRLTVL.

A remark on this clone: Other nucleotide sequences in the sample specify the same CDR3. The CDR3, as DNA: TGTGCCACCAGCCGCGACAATCAGCCCCAGCATTTT. Translation: CATSRDNQPQHF. The J gene is TRBJ1-5, the V gene TRBV15, with D hard to call. V was pared by 5 bases and J by 3 bases, with 5 bases between. Germline lookup yields CDR1 LNHNV and CDR2 YYDKDF (reference sequence). The CDR3 is 12 amino acids.

The rearrangement uses TRBV24-1 and TRBJ2-2; 10 bases are shared with TRBD1. CDR1 is KGHDR, CDR2 SFDVKD, per germline. The V segment lost 4 bases and the J segment 2 bases; nucleotides outside the gene matches: 6. CDR3 length: 17 residues. The CDR3 here is CATSESGTGVNTGELFF. The CDR3 DNA follows: TGTGCCACCAGTGAATCCGGGACAGGGGTTAACACCGGGGAGCTGTTTTTT.

This chain uses TRBV7-9 with TRBJ2-1; maybe TRBD2 (6 bases). CDR1 and CDR2 from the germline V gene are SEHNR and FQNEAQ (reference sequence). The CDR3 loop spans 16 amino acids. Trimming cost V 6 bases and J 3 bases, with 18 bases left between them. CDR3 loop: CASSQAIAEHYNEQFF. As DNA, the CDR3 is TGTGCCAGCAGTCAGGCTATAGCGGAACACTACAATGAGCAGTTCTTC.

The chain couples TRBV30 to TRBJ2-7; D gene unclear. The V and J ends lost 4 bases and 2 bases respectively, with 9 bases between them. Germline CDR1 is GTSNPN and CDR2 is SVGIG (reference sequence). There are 12 residues in the CDR3. The CDR3 bases are TGTGCCTGGAATCGACTCCCCTACGAGCAGTACTTC. Translated: CAWNRLPYEQYF.

The genes are TRBV6-6 and TRBJ1-2, with 8 bases that match TRBD1. Losses at the gene ends were 5 bases for V and 3 bases for J; bases not matched to a gene: 14. Germline V lookup: CDR1 MNHNY, CDR2 SVGAGI (reference sequence). The CDR3 runs to 17 residues. For the CDR3, the DNA is TGTGCCAGCAGTCCTAGGACAGGGAGGTTGTGGGACTATGGCTACACCTTC. Protein: CASSPRTGRLWDYGYTF.

J is TRBJ1-3 and V is TRBV9; possible D gene TRBD1, 5 bases. Germline V gene lookup returns CDR1 SGDLS and CDR2 YYNGEE. Deletions cut 3 bases from V and 0 bases from J, with 19 bases between. The CDR3 has 18 amino acids. The CDR3 coding sequence is TGTGCCAGCAGCGCAGACCCCAATCAGGGACTCTCTGGAAACACCATATATTTT. It yields the protein CASSADPNQGLSGNTIYF.

CDR3 nucleotide sequence: TGTGCCAGCCAAAGGGGGACCACCGGGGAGCTGTTTTTT. Amino acids: CASQRGTTGELFF. This chain links TRBV28 with TRBJ2-2; possibly TRBD1 for D (6 bases). The V gene lost 8 bases and the J gene lost 4 bases, with 11 bases spanning the gap. The CDR3 has 13 amino acids. Germline CDR1 MDHEN, CDR2 SYDVKM.

The chain has TRBV30 and TRBJ2-7; 8 nucleotides match TRBD1. Germline lookup yields CDR1 GTSNPN and CDR2 SVGIG (reference sequence). Unmatched junction bases numbered 6, after V lost 3 bases and J lost 5 bases. The CDR3 has 13 residues. In nucleotides, the CDR3 is TGTGCCTGGAGCCCTACAGGGGGGCACGAGCAGTACTTC. Its protein is CAWSPTGGHEQYF.